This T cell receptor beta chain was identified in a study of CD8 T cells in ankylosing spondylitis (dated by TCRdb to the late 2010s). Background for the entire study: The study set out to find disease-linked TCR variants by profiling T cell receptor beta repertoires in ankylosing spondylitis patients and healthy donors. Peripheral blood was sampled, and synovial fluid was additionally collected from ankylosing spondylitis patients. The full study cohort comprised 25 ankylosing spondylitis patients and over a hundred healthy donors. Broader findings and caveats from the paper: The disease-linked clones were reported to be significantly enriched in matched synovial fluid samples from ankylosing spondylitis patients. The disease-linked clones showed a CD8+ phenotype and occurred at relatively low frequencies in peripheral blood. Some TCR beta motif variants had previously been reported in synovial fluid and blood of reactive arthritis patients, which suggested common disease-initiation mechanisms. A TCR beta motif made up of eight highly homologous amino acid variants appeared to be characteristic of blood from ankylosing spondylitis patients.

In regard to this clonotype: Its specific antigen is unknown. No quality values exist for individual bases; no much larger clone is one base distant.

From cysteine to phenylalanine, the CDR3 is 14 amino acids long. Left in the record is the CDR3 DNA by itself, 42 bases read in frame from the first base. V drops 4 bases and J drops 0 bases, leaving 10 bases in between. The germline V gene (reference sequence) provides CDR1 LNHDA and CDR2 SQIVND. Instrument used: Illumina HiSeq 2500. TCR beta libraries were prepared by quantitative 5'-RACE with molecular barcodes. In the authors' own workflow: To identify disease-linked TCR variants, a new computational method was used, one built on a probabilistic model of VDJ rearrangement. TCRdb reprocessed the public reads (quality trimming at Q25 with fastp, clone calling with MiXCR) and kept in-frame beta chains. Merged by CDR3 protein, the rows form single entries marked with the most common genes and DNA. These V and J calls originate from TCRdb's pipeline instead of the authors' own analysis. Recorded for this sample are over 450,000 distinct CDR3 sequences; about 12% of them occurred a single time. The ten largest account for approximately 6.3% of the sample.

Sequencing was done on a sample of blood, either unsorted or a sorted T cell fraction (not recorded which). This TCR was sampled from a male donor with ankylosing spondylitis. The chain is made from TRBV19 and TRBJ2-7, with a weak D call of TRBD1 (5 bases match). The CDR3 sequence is CASSRPGPSYEQYF. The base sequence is TGTGCCAGTAGTAGGCCAGGGCCCTCCTACGAGCAGTACTTC.